These T cell receptor beta chains were read from a single sample in a study of blood T cell repertoires in COVID-19. Sequencing used immunoSEQ multiplex PCR; TCRdb keeps in-frame clones, though not all of them. The sample has over 75,000 clones; around 86% are singletons. Sequencing was done on a sample of peripheral blood. The receptors come from a human donor in a cohort sampled during active COVID-19. Each CDR3 is given with its conserved first and last residue. Fields, in order: clone size, D gene, J gene, V gene, CDR3 DNA, CDR3 protein. D genes are given only for firm matches. The listing skips clone size in some rows; elsewhere it reads once, few, many or a size class.

clone_size: NA
d_call: NA
j_call: TRBJ2-1
v_call: TRBV7-2
cdr3_nt: TGTGCCAGCAGCCCCAGACTTACCAGCTCCTACAATGAGCAGTTCTTC
cdr3_aa: CASSPRLTSSYNEQFF

clone_size: NA
d_call: TRBD2
j_call: TRBJ2-3
v_call: TRBV5-1
cdr3_nt: TGCGCCAGCAGCTTAGGGACTAGCGGGAGGGCCCGTGATACGCAGTATTTT
cdr3_aa: CASSLGTSGRARDTQYF

clone_size: NA
d_call: NA
j_call: TRBJ1-2
v_call: TRBV29-1
cdr3_nt: TGCAGCGTGTTAGTGAACTATGGCTACACCTTC
cdr3_aa: CSVLVNYGYTF

clone_size: NA
d_call: TRBD1
j_call: TRBJ1-4
v_call: TRBV10-1
cdr3_nt: TGCGCCAGCAGTCCGATGACAGGGCCTAATGAAAAACTGTTTTTT
cdr3_aa: CASSPMTGPNEKLFF

clone_size: NA
d_call: TRBD1
j_call: TRBJ2-7
v_call: TRBV27
cdr3_nt: TGTGCCAGCAGTAAGGGGGCAGGGACGCGGGAGCAGTACTTC
cdr3_aa: CASSKGAGTREQYF

clone_size: NA
d_call: NA
j_call: TRBJ2-3
v_call: TRBV5-5
cdr3_nt: TGTGCCAGCAGCTTGATAGAGCAAGATACGCAGTATTTT
cdr3_aa: CASSLIEQDTQYF

clone_size: NA
d_call: TRBD2
j_call: TRBJ2-1
v_call: TRBV9
cdr3_nt: TGTGCCAGCGCGGATAGCGGGAGCTCCTACAATGAGCAGTTCTTC
cdr3_aa: CASADSGSSYNEQFF

clone_size: NA
d_call: TRBD2
j_call: TRBJ2-7
v_call: TRBV7-9
cdr3_nt: TGTGCCAGCAGCTCTGCCCAGCGGGGCTACGAGCAGTACTTC
cdr3_aa: CASSSAQRGYEQYF

clone_size: NA
d_call: NA
j_call: TRBJ2-7
v_call: TRBV7-6
cdr3_nt: TGTGCCAGCAGCTTAGCGGACAACGAGCAGTACTTC
cdr3_aa: CASSLADNEQYF

clone_size: once
d_call: NA
j_call: TRBJ1-4
v_call: TRBV6-6
cdr3_nt: TGTGCCAGCAGTTTATACAGACCGACTAATGAAAAACTGTTTTTT
cdr3_aa: CASSLYRPTNEKLFF

clone_size: NA
d_call: NA
j_call: TRBJ2-7
v_call: TRBV18
cdr3_nt: TGTGCCAGCTCACCTGAGGGTTACGAGCAGTACTTC
cdr3_aa: CASSPEGYEQYF

clone_size: NA
d_call: TRBD1
j_call: TRBJ2-7
v_call: TRBV3-1/TRBV3-2
cdr3_nt: TGTGCCAGCAGCCTCCTGGGACAGGGGGCAAACGAGCAGTACTTC
cdr3_aa: CASSLLGQGANEQYF

clone_size: NA
d_call: TRBD1
j_call: TRBJ1-1
v_call: TRBV14
cdr3_nt: TGTGCCAGCAGCCCGAACAGGGGGCAGGGTAACACTGAAGCTTTCTTT
cdr3_aa: CASSPNRGQGNTEAFF

clone_size: NA
d_call: NA
j_call: TRBJ1-2
v_call: TRBV28
cdr3_nt: TGTGCCAGCAACTTAGGACTGGGAAAAGGCTACACCTTC
cdr3_aa: CASNLGLGKGYTF

clone_size: NA
d_call: NA
j_call: TRBJ1-6
v_call: TRBV19
cdr3_nt: TGTGCCAGTAGTACACAGGGACATAATTCACCCCTCCACTTT
cdr3_aa: CASSTQGHNSPLHF

clone_size: NA
d_call: NA
j_call: TRBJ1-2
v_call: TRBV6-5
cdr3_nt: TGTGCCAGCAGTTACCGGAGCTACTATGGCTACACCTTC
cdr3_aa: CASSYRSYYGYTF

clone_size: NA
d_call: TRBD1
j_call: TRBJ2-7
v_call: TRBV6-5
cdr3_nt: TGTGCCAGCAGACCGGACAGGGGACTGATCTACGAGCAGTACTTC
cdr3_aa: CASRPDRGLIYEQYF

clone_size: NA
d_call: TRBD2
j_call: TRBJ2-3
v_call: TRBV7-9
cdr3_nt: TGTGCCAGCAGCCGGGGGACTAACCAATACACAGATACGCAGTATTTT
cdr3_aa: CASSRGTNQYTDTQYF

clone_size: once
d_call: NA
j_call: TRBJ1-2
v_call: TRBV6-2/TRBV6-3
cdr3_nt: TGTGCCAGCAGTTATAAGAGGACAGCTAACTATGGCTACACCTTC
cdr3_aa: CASSYKRTANYGYTF

clone_size: NA
d_call: TRBD1
j_call: TRBJ2-7
v_call: TRBV28
cdr3_nt: TGTGCCAGCAGTTTTGGGACAGGGGTACTCGAGCAGTACTTC
cdr3_aa: CASSFGTGVLEQYF

clone_size: NA
d_call: TRBD1
j_call: TRBJ1-2
v_call: TRBV27
cdr3_nt: TGTGCCAGCAGTTTAGCGGGACAGGATTCGATCTATGGCTACACCTTC
cdr3_aa: CASSLAGQDSIYGYTF

clone_size: NA
d_call: TRBD1
j_call: TRBJ2-2
v_call: TRBV6-5
cdr3_nt: TGTGCCAGCGGGTTAAGGGACAGGGGTACCGGGGAGCTGTTTTTT
cdr3_aa: CASGLRDRGTGELFF